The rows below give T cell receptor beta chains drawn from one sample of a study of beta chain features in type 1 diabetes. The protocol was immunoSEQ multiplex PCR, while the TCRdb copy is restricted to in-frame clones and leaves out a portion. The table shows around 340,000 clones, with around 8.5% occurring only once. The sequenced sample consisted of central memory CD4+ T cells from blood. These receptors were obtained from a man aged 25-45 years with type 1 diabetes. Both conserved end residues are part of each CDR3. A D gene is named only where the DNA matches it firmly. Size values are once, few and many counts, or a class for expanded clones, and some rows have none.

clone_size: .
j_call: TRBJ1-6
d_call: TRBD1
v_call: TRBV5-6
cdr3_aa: CASSPTTRGAYNSPLHF
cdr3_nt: TGTGCCAGCAGCCCAACGACCAGGGGGGCTTATAATTCACCCCTCCACTTT

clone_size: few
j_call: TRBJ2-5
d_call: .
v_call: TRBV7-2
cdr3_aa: CASSLGLGKETQYF
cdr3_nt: TGTGCCAGCAGCTTAGGCTTAGGGAAAGAGACCCAGTACTTC

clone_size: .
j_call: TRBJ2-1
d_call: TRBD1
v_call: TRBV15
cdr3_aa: CATSRAGGASLYNEQFF
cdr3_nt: TGTGCCACCAGCAGGGCAGGGGGAGCCTCCCTTTACAATGAGCAGTTCTTC

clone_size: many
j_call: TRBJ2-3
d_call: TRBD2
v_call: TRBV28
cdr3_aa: CAILSGTSRTDTQYF
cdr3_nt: TGTGCCATCCTTTCCGGGACTAGCCGCACAGATACGCAGTATTTT

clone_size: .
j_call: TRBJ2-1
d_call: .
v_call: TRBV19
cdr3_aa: CASSIDHQGPHNEQFF
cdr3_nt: TGTGCCAGTAGTATAGACCACCAGGGGCCCCACAATGAGCAGTTCTTC

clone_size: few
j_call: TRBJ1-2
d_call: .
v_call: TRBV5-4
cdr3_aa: CASSLEQGKTGYTF
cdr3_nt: TGTGCCAGCAGCTTGGAACAGGGAAAGACGGGCTACACCTTC

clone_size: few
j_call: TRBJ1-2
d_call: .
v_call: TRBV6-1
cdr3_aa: CASSENGQKGTYGYTF
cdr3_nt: TGTGCCAGCAGCGAAAACGGACAGAAAGGGACCTATGGCTACACCTTC

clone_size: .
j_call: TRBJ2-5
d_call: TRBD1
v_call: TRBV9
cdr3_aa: CASSAGQAPETQYF
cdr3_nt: TGTGCCAGCAGCGCAGGACAGGCACCGGAGACCCAGTACTTC

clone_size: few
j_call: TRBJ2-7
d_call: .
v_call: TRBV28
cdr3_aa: CASRSGNYEQYF
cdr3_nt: TGTGCCAGCAGATCCGGGAACTACGAGCAGTACTTC

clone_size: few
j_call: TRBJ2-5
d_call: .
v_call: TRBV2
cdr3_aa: CASRGGQQETQYF
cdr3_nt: TGTGCCAGCAGGGGGGGGCAGCAAGAGACCCAGTACTTC

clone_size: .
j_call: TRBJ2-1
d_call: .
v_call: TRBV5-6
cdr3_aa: CASSAGSTYNEQFF
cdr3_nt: TGTGCCAGCTCGGCGGGGTCAACCTACAATGAGCAGTTCTTC

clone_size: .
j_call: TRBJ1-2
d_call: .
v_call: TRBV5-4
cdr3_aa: CASSLGTMANYGYTF
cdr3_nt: TGTGCCAGCAGCCTGGGGACGATGGCTAACTATGGCTACACCTTC

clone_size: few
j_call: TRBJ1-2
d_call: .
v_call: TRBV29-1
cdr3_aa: CSVGGPGGSYGYTF
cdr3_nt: TGCAGCGTTGGAGGGCCCGGCGGGAGCTATGGCTACACCTTC

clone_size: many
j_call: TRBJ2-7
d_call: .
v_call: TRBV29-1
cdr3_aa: CSVLLASGGKEQYF
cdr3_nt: TGCAGCGTCTTACTAGCGTCAGGGGGGAAAGAGCAGTACTTC

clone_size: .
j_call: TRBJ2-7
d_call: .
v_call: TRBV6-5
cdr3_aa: CASSYSTEQYF
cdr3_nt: TGTGCCAGCAGTTACTCGACAGAGCAGTACTTC

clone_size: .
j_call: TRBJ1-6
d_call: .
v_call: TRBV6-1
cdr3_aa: CASRDSRSPLHF
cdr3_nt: TGTGCCAGCAGGGATTCTAGGTCACCCCTCCACTTT

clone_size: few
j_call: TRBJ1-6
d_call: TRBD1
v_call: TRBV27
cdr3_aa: CASSRQGHNSPLHF
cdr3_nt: TGTGCCAGCAGCCGACAGGGGCATAATTCACCCCTCCACTTT

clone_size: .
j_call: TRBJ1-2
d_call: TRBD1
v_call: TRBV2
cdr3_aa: CADRQGGGYGYTF
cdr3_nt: TGTGCCGACAGACAGGGGGGCGGCTATGGCTACACCTTC

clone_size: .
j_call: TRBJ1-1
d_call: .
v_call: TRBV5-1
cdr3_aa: CASSFDSRNTEAFF
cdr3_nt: TGCGCCAGCAGCTTCGACAGCCGGAACACTGAAGCTTTCTTT

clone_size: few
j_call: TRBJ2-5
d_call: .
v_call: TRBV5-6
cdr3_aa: CASSGWGETQYF
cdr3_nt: TGTGCCAGCAGCGGGTGGGGAGAGACCCAGTACTTC

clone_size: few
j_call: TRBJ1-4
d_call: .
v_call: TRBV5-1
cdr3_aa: CASSMAGEREKLFF
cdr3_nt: TGCGCCAGCAGCATGGCCGGGGAGAGAGAAAAACTGTTTTTT

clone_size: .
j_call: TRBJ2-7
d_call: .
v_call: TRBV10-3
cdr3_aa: CAIRGVEQYF
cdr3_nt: TGTGCCATCAGAGGTGTTGAGCAGTACTTC

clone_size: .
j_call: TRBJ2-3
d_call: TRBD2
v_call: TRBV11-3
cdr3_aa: CASSPRTSGGTDTQYF
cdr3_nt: TGTGCCAGCAGCCCCCGGACTAGCGGGGGCACAGATACGCAGTATTTT

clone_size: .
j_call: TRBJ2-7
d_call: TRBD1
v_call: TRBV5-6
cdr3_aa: CASSPQTGVYEQYF
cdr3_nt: TGTGCCAGCAGCCCGCAGACAGGGGTATACGAGCAGTACTTC

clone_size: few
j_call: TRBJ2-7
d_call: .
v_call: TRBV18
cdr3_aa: CASSPGRARGEQYF
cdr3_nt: TGTGCCAGCTCACCAGGCAGGGCCCGTGGCGAGCAGTACTTC

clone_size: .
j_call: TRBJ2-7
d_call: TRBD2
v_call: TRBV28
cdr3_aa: CASSHGLAPRYEQYF
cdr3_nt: TGTGCCAGCAGTCACGGACTAGCGCCACGCTACGAGCAGTACTTC

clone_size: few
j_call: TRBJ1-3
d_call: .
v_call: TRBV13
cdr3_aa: CASSLRGSGNTIYF
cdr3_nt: TGTGCCAGCAGCTTAAGGGGTTCTGGAAACACCATATATTTT

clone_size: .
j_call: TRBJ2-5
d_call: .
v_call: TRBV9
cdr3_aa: CASSVAWTVEETQYF
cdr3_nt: TGTGCCAGCAGCGTAGCATGGACAGTCGAAGAGACCCAGTACTTC

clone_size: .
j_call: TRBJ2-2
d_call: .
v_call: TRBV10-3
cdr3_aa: CAIRSGENTGELFF
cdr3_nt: TGTGCCATCAGAAGCGGCGAGAACACCGGGGAGCTGTTTTTT

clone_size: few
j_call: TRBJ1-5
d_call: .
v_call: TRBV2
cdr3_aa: CASSEEGVQPQHF
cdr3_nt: TGTGCCAGCAGTGAGGAGGGCGTTCAGCCCCAGCATTTT

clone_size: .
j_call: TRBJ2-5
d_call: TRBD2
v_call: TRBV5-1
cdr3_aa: CASSPTGNSGQETQYF
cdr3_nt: TGCGCCAGCAGCCCGACTGGTAATAGCGGGCAAGAGACCCAGTACTTC

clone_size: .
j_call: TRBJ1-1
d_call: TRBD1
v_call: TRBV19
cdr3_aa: CASTYKQGAAEAFF
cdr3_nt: TGTGCCAGTACCTATAAACAGGGGGCGGCCGAAGCTTTCTTT

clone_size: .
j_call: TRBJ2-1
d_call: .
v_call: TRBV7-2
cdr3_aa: CASSLGTSSDEQFF
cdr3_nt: TGTGCCAGCAGCTTAGGAACAAGCTCCGATGAGCAGTTCTTC

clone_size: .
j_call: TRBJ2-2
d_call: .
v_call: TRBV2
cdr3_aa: CASKEVARTGELFF
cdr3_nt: TGTGCCAGCAAAGAGGTAGCGCGTACCGGGGAGCTGTTTTTT

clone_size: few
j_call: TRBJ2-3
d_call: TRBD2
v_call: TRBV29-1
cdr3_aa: CSVEFASGGADTQYF
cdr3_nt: TGCAGCGTTGAATTTGCTAGCGGGGGCGCAGATACGCAGTATTTT

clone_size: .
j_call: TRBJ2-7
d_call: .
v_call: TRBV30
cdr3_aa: CAWSVLGGVSYEQYF
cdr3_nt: TGTGCCTGGAGTGTACTCGGGGGCGTCTCCTACGAGCAGTACTTC

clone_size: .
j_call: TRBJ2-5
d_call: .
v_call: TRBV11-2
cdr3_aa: CASRSRSEGETQYF
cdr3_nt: TGTGCCAGCAGATCCAGGAGTGAGGGAGAGACCCAGTACTTC

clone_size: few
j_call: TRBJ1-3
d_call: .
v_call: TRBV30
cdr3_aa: CAWSVPGSGNTIYF
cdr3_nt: TGTGCCTGGAGTGTCCCCGGCTCTGGAAACACCATATATTTT

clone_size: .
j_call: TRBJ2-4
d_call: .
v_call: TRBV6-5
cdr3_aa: CASSYSMGLAKNIQYF
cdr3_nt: TGTGCCAGCAGTTATAGCATGGGGTTAGCCAAAAACATTCAGTACTTC

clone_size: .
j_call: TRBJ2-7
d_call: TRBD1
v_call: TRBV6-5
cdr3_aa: CASTGGTGGGYEQYF
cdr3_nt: TGTGCCAGCACTGGGGGAACAGGGGGAGGCTACGAGCAGTACTTC

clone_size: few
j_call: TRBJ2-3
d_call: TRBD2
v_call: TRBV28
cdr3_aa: CASSLARGGPDTQYF
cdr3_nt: TGTGCCAGCAGCCTAGCCCGGGGGGGCCCAGATACGCAGTATTTT

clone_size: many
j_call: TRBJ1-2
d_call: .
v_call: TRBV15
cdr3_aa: CATSREGGNYGYTF
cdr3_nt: TGTGCCACCAGCAGAGAGGGCGGAAACTATGGCTACACCTTC

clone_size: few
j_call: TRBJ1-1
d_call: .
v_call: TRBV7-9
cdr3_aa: CASRSSRGEAFF
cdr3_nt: TGTGCCAGCAGATCCAGTAGGGGTGAAGCTTTCTTT

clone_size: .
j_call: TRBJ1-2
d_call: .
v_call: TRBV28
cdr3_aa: CASSAFNYGYTF
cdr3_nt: TGTGCCAGCAGCGCTTTTAACTATGGCTACACCTTC

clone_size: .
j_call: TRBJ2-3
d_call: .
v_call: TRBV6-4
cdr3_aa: CASSSLHRSTDTQYF
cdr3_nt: TGTGCCAGCAGTTCCTTACACCGAAGCACAGATACGCAGTATTTT